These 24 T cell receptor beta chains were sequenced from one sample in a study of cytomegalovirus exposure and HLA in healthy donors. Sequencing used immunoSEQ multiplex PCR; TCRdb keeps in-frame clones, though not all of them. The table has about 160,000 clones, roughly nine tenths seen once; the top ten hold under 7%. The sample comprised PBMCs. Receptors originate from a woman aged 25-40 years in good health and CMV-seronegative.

CDR3 nucleotide sequence: TGTGCCAGCAGCCAGCGGGGGATAGATACGCAGTATTTT. Protein: CASSQRGIDTQYF. V is TRBV7-2 and J is TRBJ2-3, with 8 bases aligning to TRBD2. J was trimmed by 5 bases and V by 5 bases; bases with no gene match: 3. CDR3 length: 13 residues. The germline gives CDR1 SGHTA, CDR2 FQGNSA.

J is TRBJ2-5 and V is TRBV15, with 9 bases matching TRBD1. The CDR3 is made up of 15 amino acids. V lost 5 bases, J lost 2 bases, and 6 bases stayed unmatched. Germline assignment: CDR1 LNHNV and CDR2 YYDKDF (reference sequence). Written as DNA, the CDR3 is TGTGCCACCAGCTTAAAGGACAGGGGACAAGAGACCCAGTACTTC. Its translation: CATSLKDRGQETQYF.

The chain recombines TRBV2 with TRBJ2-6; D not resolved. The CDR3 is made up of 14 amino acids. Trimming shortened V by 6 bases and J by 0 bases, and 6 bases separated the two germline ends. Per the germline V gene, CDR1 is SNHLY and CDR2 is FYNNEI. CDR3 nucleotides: TGTGCCAGCAGAAAGAGCTCTGGGGCCAACGTCCTGACTTTC. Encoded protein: CASRKSSGANVLTF.

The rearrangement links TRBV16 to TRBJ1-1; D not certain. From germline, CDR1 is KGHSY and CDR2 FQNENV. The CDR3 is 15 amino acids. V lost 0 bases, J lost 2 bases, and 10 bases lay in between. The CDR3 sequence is CASSQSNPPNTEAFF. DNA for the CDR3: TGTGCCAGCAGCCAATCGAACCCTCCCAACACTGAAGCTTTCTTT.

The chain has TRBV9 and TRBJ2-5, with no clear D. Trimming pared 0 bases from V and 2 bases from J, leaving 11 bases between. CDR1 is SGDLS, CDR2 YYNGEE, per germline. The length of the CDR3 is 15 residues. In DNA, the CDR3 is TGTGCCAGCAGCGTAGCTCGCACATTACAAGAGACCCAGTACTTC. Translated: CASSVARTLQETQYF.

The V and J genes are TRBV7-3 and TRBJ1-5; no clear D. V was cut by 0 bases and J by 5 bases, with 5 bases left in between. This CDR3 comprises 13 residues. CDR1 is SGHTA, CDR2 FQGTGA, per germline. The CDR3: CASSLTWDQPQHF. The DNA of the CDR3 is TGTGCCAGCAGCTTAACCTGGGATCAGCCCCAGCATTTT.

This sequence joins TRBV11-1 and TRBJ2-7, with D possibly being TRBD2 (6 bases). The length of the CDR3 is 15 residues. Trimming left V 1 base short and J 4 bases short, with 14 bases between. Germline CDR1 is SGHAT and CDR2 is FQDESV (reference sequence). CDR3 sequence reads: CASSLDGGGAYEQYF. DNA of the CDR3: TGTGCCAGCAGCTTAGACGGCGGAGGGGCTTACGAGCAGTACTTC.

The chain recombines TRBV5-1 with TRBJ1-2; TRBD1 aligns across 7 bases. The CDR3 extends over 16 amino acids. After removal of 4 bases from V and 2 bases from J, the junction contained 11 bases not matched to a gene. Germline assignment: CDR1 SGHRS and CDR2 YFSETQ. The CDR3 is CASSRTGGVENYGYTF. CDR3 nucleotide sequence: TGCGCCAGCAGCCGGACAGGTGGTGTAGAAAACTATGGCTACACCTTC. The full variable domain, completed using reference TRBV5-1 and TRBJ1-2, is KAGVTQTPRYLIKTRGQQVTLSCSPISGHRSVSWYQQTPGQGLQFLFEYFSETQRNKGNFPGRFSGRQFSNSRSEMNVSTLELGDSALYLCASSRTGGVENYGYTFGSGTRLTVV.

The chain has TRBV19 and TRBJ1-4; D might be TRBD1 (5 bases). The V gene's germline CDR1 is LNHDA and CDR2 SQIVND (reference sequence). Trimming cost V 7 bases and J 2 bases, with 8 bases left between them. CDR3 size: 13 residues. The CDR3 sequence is CASKDTTNEKLFF. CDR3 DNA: TGTGCCAGTAAGGACACGACTAATGAAAAACTGTTTTTT.

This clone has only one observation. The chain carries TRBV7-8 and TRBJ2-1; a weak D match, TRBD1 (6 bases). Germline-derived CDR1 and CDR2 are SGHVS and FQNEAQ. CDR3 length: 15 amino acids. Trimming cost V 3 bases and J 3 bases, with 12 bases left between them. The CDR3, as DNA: TGTGCCAGCAGCTTGGCGGACAGTTTCTACAATGAGCAGTTCTTC. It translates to CASSLADSFYNEQFF.

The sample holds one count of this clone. Here the CDR3 DNA reads TGTGCCAGCAGTGTGGATCAACAGGGGATGGCTTTCTTT. This codes for CASSVDQQGMAFF. J is TRBJ1-1 and V is TRBV6-4; 7 bases are a match to TRBD1. Losses at the gene ends were 4 bases for V and 11 bases for J; bases not matched to a gene: 10. The CDR3 totals 13 residues. Germline lookup yields CDR1 MRHNA and CDR2 SNTAGT.

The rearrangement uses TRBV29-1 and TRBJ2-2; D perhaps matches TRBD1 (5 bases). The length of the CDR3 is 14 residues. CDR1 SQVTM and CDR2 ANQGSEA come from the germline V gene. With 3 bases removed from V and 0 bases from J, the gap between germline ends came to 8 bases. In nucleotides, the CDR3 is TGCAGCGTTGACACAGGCGCGAACACCGGGGAGCTGTTTTTT. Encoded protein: CSVDTGANTGELFF.

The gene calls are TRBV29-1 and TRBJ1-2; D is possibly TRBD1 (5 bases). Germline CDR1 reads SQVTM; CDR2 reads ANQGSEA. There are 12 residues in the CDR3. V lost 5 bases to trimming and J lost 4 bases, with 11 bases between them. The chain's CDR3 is CSVWPGTYGYTF. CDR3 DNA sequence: TGCAGCGTTTGGCCGGGGACCTATGGCTACACCTTC.

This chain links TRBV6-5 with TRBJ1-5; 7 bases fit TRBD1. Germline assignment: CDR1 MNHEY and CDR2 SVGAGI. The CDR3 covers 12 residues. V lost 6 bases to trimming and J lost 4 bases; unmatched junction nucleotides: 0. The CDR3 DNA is TGTGCCAGCAGGACAGGGAATCAGCCCCAGCATTTT. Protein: CASRTGNQPQHF.

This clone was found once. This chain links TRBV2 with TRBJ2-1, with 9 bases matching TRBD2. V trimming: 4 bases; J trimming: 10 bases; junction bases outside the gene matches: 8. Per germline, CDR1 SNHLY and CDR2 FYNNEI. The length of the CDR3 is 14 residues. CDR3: CASSGSGGSWEQFF. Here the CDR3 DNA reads TGTGCCAGCAGTGGTAGCGGGGGCTCCTGGGAGCAGTTCTTC.

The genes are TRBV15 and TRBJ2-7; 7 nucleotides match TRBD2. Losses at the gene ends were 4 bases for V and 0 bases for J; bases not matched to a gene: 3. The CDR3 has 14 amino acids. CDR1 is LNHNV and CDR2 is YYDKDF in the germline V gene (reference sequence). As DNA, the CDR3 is TGTGCCACCAGCAAAGCGGGGAGCTCCTACGAGCAGTACTTC. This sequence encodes CATSKAGSSYEQYF.

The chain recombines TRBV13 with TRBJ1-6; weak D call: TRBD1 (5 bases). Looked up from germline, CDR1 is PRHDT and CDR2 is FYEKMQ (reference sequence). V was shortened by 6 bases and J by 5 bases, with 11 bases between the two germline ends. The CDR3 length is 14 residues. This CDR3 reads CASRGQGNNSPLHF. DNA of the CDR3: TGTGCCAGCAGGGGGCAAGGAAATAATTCACCCCTCCACTTT.

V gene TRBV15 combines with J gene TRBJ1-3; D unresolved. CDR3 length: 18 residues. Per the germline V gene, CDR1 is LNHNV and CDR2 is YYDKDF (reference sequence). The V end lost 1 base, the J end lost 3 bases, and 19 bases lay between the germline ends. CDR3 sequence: CATSRGRYSRSDGNTIYF. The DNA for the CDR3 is TGTGCCACCAGCAGAGGTCGGTACTCGCGGTCGGATGGAAACACCATATATTTT.

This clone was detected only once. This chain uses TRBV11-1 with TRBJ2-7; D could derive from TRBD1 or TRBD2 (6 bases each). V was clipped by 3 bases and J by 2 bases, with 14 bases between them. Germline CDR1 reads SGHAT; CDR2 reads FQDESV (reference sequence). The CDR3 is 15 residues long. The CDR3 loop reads CASSLRDTSPYEQYF. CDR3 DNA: TGTGCCAGCAGCTTGCGGGACACGTCTCCCTACGAGCAGTACTTC.

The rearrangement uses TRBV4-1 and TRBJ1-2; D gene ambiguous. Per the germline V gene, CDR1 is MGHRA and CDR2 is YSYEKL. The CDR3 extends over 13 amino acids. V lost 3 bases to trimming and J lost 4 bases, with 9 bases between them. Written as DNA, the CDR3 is TGCGCCAGCAGCCACGACGGATCCTATGGCTACACCTTC. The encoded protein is CASSHDGSYGYTF.

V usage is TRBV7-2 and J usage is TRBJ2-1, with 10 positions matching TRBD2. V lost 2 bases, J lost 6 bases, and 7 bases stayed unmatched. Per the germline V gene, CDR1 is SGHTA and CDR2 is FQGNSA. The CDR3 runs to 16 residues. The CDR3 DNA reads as TGTGCCAGCAGCTTACTGAGCGGGGGGGCGAGCAATGAGCAGTTCTTC. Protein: CASSLLSGGASNEQFF.

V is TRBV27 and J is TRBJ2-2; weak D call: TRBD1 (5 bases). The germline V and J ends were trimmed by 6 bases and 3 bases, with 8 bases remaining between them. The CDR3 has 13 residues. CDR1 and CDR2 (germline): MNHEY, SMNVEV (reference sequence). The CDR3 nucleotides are TGTGCCAGCAGGGTCAGGGACACCGGGGAGCTGTTTTTT. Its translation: CASRVRDTGELFF.

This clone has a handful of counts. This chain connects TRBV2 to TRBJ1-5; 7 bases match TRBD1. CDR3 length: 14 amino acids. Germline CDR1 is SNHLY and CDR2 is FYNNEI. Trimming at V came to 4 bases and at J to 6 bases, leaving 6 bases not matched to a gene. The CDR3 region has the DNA TGTGCCAGCAGTGGAGACAGGGCGCCTCAGCCCCAGCATTTT. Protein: CASSGDRAPQPQHF. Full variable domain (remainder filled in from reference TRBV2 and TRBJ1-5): EPEVTQTPSHQVTQMGQEVILRCVPISNHLYFYWYRQILGQKVEFLVSFYNNEISEKSEIFDDQFSVERPDGSNFTLKIRSTKLEDSAMYFCASSGDRAPQPQHFGDGTRLSIL.

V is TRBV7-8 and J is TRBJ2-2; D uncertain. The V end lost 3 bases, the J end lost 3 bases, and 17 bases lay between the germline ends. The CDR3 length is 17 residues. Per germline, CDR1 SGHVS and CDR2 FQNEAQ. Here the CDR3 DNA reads TGTGCCAGCAGCTTCCGCTCAGCCGGAATGGACACCGGGGAGCTGTTTTTT. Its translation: CASSFRSAGMDTGELFF.